The 32 T cell receptor beta chains reported below all come from one sample, sequenced in a study of shared clonotypes between healthy human individuals. Here immunoSEQ multiplex PCR was the method, and the copy in TCRdb shows in-frame clones only, minus some. The sample has around 510,000 clones; around 77% are singletons. The specimen sequenced was PBMCs. The receptors were sampled from a woman aged 40 to 50 in good health. Some clones in this sample may be carry-over from other donors' samples.

This chain links TRBV5-1 with TRBJ2-3; D unresolved. V lost 0 bases and J lost 2, with 10 bases in between. CDR3 length: 15 residues. Per germline, CDR1 SGHRS and CDR2 YFSETQ. The DNA of the CDR3 is TGCGCCAGCAGCTTGGGTGACGGGTACACAGATACGCAGTATTTT. Protein product: CASSLGDGYTDTQYF. Combining the CDR3 with reference TRBV5-1 and TRBJ2-3 gives the whole variable domain KAGVTQTPRYLIKTRGQQVTLSCSPISGHRSVSWYQQTPGQGLQFLFEYFSETQRNKGNFPGRFSGRQFSNSRSEMNVSTLELGDSALYLCASSLGDGYTDTQYFGPGTRLTVL.

This clone was seen just once. The CDR3 sequence: CASSRTLSLSGNTIYF. The CDR3 DNA reads TGTGCCAGCAGCCGGACATTGTCACTCTCTGGAAACACCATATATTTT. This chain connects TRBV7-8 to TRBJ1-3; TRBD1 is a possible D gene (5 bases). Trimming removed 5 bases from V and 0 bases from J, with 14 bases in between. This CDR3 is 16 amino acids long. CDR1 and CDR2 (germline): SGHVS, FQNEAQ. Using reference TRBV7-8 and TRBJ1-3 for the parts outside the CDR3, the full variable domain is GAGVSQSPRYKVAKRGQDVALRCDPISGHVSLFWYQQALGQGPEFLTYFQNEAQLDKSGLPSDRFFAERPEGSVSTLKIQRTQQEDSAVYLCASSRTLSLSGNTIYFGEGSWLTVV.

The genes are TRBV5-1 and TRBJ2-1; D not resolved. CDR1 and CDR2 (germline): SGHRS, YFSETQ. CDR3 size: 14 residues. The ends were cut back, 5 bases at V and 3 bases at J, with 12 bases in the middle. The CDR3 nucleotides read TGCGCCAGCAGTCTACGGCTGGGCTACAATGAGCAGTTCTTC. Amino acid sequence: CASSLRLGYNEQFF.

Comments on this clone: The CDR3 does not close with the conserved phenylalanine or tryptophan, likely indicating a read error. The DNA is omitted, as the CDR3 cannot be located on it reliably, and the CDR3 follows TCRdb's listing. This chain links TRBV6-9 with TRBJ1-1. The length of the CDR3 is 13 amino acids, counting both ends. Germline assignment: CDR1 MNHGY and CDR2 SVAAGI. Here the CDR3 reads CASSYELSGPRHI.

The V call is TRBV2, the J call TRBJ1-2; D not resolved. Germline loops: CDR1 SNHLY, CDR2 FYNNEI. The CDR3 totals 14 residues. V shed 2 bases and J shed 2 bases, with 9 bases lying between them. The CDR3 nucleotides are TGTGCCAGCAGTGAATTTGAAGGGAACTATGGCTACACCTTC. It specifies CASSEFEGNYGYTF.

This clone was seen a handful of times. The genes are TRBV19 and TRBJ1-1, with 9 bases fitting TRBD1. CDR1 is LNHDA, CDR2 SQIVND, per germline (reference sequence). This CDR3 contains 16 residues. V gave up 7 bases and J gave up 3 bases; unmatched junction bases: 12. In DNA form, the CDR3 reads TGTGCCAGTAACTCAGGGGGACAGGGAGGGGACACTGAAGCTTTCTTT. This encodes CASNSGGQGGDTEAFF. Supplemented by reference TRBV19 and TRBJ1-1, the full variable domain reads DGGITQSPKYLFRKEGQNVTLSCEQNLNHDAMYWYRQDPGQGLRLIYYSQIVNDFQKGDIAEGYSVSREKKESFPLTVTSAQKNPTAFYLCASNSGGQGGDTEAFFGQGTRLTVV.

The chain carries TRBV6-1 and TRBJ2-7, with unresolved D. The CDR3 has 15 amino acids. From germline, CDR1 is MNHNS and CDR2 SASEGT. V was cut by 1 base and J by 5 bases, with 15 bases left in between. DNA of the CDR3: TGTGCCAGCAGTGAAGTTGTAGGAATAAGGCACGAGCAGTACTTC. Translation: CASSEVVGIRHEQYF.

The table lists this clone with a few counts. The rearrangement links TRBV2 to TRBJ2-1, with D tentatively TRBD1 (6 bases). The germline gives CDR1 SNHLY, CDR2 FYNNEI. V lost 2 bases to trimming and J lost 11 bases, with 10 bases between them. The CDR3 spans 12 residues. The CDR3 spells CASSERDTQQFF. DNA of the CDR3: TGTGCCAGCAGTGAAAGGGACACTCAGCAGTTCTTC.

CDR3 nucleotide sequence: TGCGCCAGCAGTGAGGTTAGCGGGAGCGTCTACGAGCAGTACTTC. It codes for CASSEVSGSVYEQYF. The chain recombines TRBV10-2 with TRBJ2-7; TRBD2 matches 9 bases. After removal of 2 bases from V and 3 bases from J, the junction contained 5 bases not matched to a gene. The CDR3 consists of 15 residues. In germline, CDR1 is WSHSY, CDR2 SAAADI.

CDR3 region: CASSQMTVSYEQYF. In DNA form, the CDR3 reads TGTGCCAGCAGCCAGATGACAGTTTCCTACGAGCAGTACTTC. This chain connects TRBV11-2 to TRBJ2-7, with D perhaps TRBD1 (5 bases). The CDR3 totals 14 residues. Trimming took 5 bases from V and 1 from J, leaving 12 bases between them. Germline values: CDR1 SGHAT, CDR2 FQNNGV.

V gene TRBV7-2 combines with J gene TRBJ2-1, with a possible D match to TRBD2 (5 bases). There are 13 residues in the CDR3. V lost 4 bases, J lost 9 bases, and 13 bases lay in between. Germline CDR1 is SGHTA and CDR2 is FQGNSA. CDR3: CASSSTPGVEQFF. CDR3 nucleotides: TGTGCCAGCAGCTCAACCCCCGGGGTTGAGCAGTTCTTC.

Note on this clone: Other nucleotide sequences from this sample produce the same CDR3. The chain recombines TRBV7-2 with TRBJ2-7, with 7 positions matching TRBD2. V lost 6 bases, J lost 3 bases, and 11 bases stayed unmatched. Germline V gene data show CDR1 as SGHTA and CDR2 as FQGNSA. The CDR3 totals 15 residues. This CDR3 reads CASSPDLAGVYEQYF. The CDR3 nucleotides are TGTGCCAGCAGTCCGGACCTTGCGGGAGTCTACGAGCAGTACTTC.

V usage is TRBV10-3 and J usage is TRBJ2-7, with a tentative D call TRBD1 (6 bases). With 5 bases removed from V and 3 bases from J, the gap between germline ends came to 14 bases. CDR1 is ENHRY and CDR2 is SYGVKD in the germline V gene. The CDR3 consists of 14 residues. The CDR3 sequence: CAISLDRLNYEQYF. CDR3 DNA: TGTGCCATCAGTCTCGACAGGTTAAACTACGAGCAGTACTTC.

The V and J genes are TRBV5-5 and TRBJ1-5; TRBD1 might be the D (5 bases). V lost 4 bases to trimming and J lost 6 bases, with 14 bases between them. CDR1 and CDR2 from the germline V gene are SGHKS and YYEKEE (reference sequence). This CDR3 region has 14 residues. CDR3 DNA: TGTGCCAGCAGCCGCGAGGGGATCGGTCAGCCCCAGCATTTT. Translation gives CASSREGIGQPQHF. The entire variable domain, with the rest obtained from reference TRBV5-5 and TRBJ1-5, is as follows: DAGVTQSPTHLIKTRGQQVTLRCSPISGHKSVSWYQQVLGQGPQFIFQYYEKEERGRGNFPDRFSARQFPNYSSELNVNALLLGDSALYLCASSREGIGQPQHFGDGTRLSIL.

The sample holds a few counts of this clone. A junction boundary mismatches the germline segment, possibly from a read error. The chain links TRBV2 to TRBJ1-2; possibly TRBD1 for D (5 bases). CDR1 SNHLY and CDR2 FYNNEI come from the germline V gene. The CDR3 runs to 12 residues. This CDR3 is CASSEDVGASCF. The CDR3 DNA is TGTGCCAGCAGTGAAGACGTCGGGGCGTCGTGCTTC.

V is TRBV4-2 and J is TRBJ1-5; D is perhaps TRBD1 (5 bases). CDR3 length: 15 amino acids. Trimming removed 1 base at V and 2 bases at J, with 9 bases between. Per germline, CDR1 LGHNA and CDR2 YNFKEQ. This CDR3 is CASSQALGGNQPQHF. The CDR3 nucleotides are TGTGCCAGCAGCCAAGCGCTGGGGGGCAATCAGCCCCAGCATTTT.

The rearrangement uses TRBV19 and TRBJ2-6; TRBD1 matches 11 bases. Germline assignment: CDR1 LNHDA and CDR2 SQIVND (reference sequence). The CDR3 contains 17 residues. V lost 3 bases, J lost 0 bases, and 1 base stayed unmatched. CDR3 DNA sequence: TGTGCCAGTAGTATCGGGACAGGGGGCTCTGGGGCCAACGTCCTGACTTTC. Residues: CASSIGTGGSGANVLTF.

V and J are TRBV27 and TRBJ2-5; D may match TRBD1 or TRBD2 (6 bases each). This CDR3 is 13 amino acids long. Germline lookup yields CDR1 MNHEY and CDR2 SMNVEV (reference sequence). Trimming left V 3 bases short and J 4 bases short, with 9 bases between. CDR3 DNA: TGTGCCAGCAGTTTTGGGGGGCTAGAGACCCAGTACTTC. Translating it yields CASSFGGLETQYF.

The chain is built from TRBV10-3 and TRBJ1-1; TRBD1 matches at 7 bases. Per the germline V gene, CDR1 is ENHRY and CDR2 is SYGVKD. The CDR3 extends over 13 amino acids. V lost 7 bases to trimming and J lost 0 bases; unmatched junction nucleotides: 2. The CDR3 reads CAITRGLNTEAFF. Written as DNA, the CDR3 is TGTGCCATCACAAGGGGGCTGAACACTGAAGCTTTCTTT.

This rearrangement joins TRBV19 to TRBJ2-1; 9 nucleotides align to TRBD2. Per the germline V gene, CDR1 is LNHDA and CDR2 is SQIVND (reference sequence). J was trimmed by 7 bases and V by 5 bases; bases with no gene match: 3. CDR3 length equals 13 residues. CDR3 in amino acids: CASSGLAMNEQFF. Here the CDR3 DNA reads TGTGCCAGTAGTGGACTAGCGATGAATGAGCAGTTCTTC. Based on the CDR3 plus reference TRBV19 and TRBJ2-1, the full variable domain is DGGITQSPKYLFRKEGQNVTLSCEQNLNHDAMYWYRQDPGQGLRLIYYSQIVNDFQKGDIAEGYSVSREKKESFPLTVTSAQKNPTAFYLCASSGLAMNEQFFGPGTRLTVL.

Comment on this clone: A much more abundant neighbour one base away suggests this may be a read error. The chain uses TRBV27 and TRBJ1-1; possibly TRBD1 for D (6 bases). Per the germline V gene, CDR1 is MNHEY and CDR2 is SMNVEV (reference sequence). The CDR3 runs 15 residues. CDR3 in amino acids: CASSPLAGVRTEASF. DNA of the CDR3: TGTGCCAGCAGTCCTCTCGCAGGGGTCAGGACTGAAGCTTCCTTT.

This clone was detected a few times. In the same sample, other DNA sequences code for this CDR3. The rearrangement uses TRBV28 and TRBJ2-5, with TRBD2 matching over 9 bases. The V gene's germline CDR1 is MDHEN and CDR2 SYDVKM. CDR3 size: 17 residues. V lost 6 bases and J lost 7; bases outside the gene matches: 18. The CDR3 nucleotides are TGTGCCAGCAGCTCCCGGGGACTAGCCCCGGAGCAGGGGACCCAGTACTTC. This codes for CASSSRGLAPEQGTQYF.

The V and J genes are TRBV27 and TRBJ1-5; D is uncertain. V gave up 3 bases and J gave up 7 bases, with 13 bases separating them. Germline V gene lookup returns CDR1 MNHEY and CDR2 SMNVEV (reference sequence). CDR3 length equals 14 residues. The CDR3 bases are TGTGCCAGCAGTTTCCTGGGGAAAACCCAGCCCCAGCATTTT. Its protein is CASSFLGKTQPQHF.

V usage is TRBV4-3 and J usage is TRBJ2-1; TRBD1 is a possible D gene (5 bases). Between the trimmed V and J ends, which lost 0 bases and 1 base, there was a span of 7 bases. Germline CDR1 and CDR2: LGHNA and YSLEER. The CDR3 spans 15 residues. The CDR3 loop is CASSQEGVSYNEQFF. The CDR3 DNA reads TGCGCCAGCAGCCAAGAAGGGGTTTCCTACAATGAGCAGTTCTTC.

V usage is TRBV11-2 and J usage is TRBJ1-2; D is possibly TRBD1 (5 bases). CDR1 SGHAT and CDR2 FQNNGV come from the germline V gene. Trimming took off 5 bases at V and 5 bases at J, with 12 bases between the two ends. This CDR3 spans 13 amino acids. CDR3 in DNA: TGTGCCAGCAGCCTGGGGGAGGGATATGGCTACACCTTC. Amino acids: CASSLGEGYGYTF.

This rearrangement joins TRBV29-1 to TRBJ2-7, with D perhaps TRBD2 (6 bases). The germline V gene encodes CDR1 SQVTM and CDR2 ANQGSEA. The V and J ends lost 0 bases and 0 bases respectively, with 9 bases between them. This CDR3 spans 14 amino acids. This CDR3 reads CSVEDPGSSYEQYF. CDR3 nucleotide sequence: TGCAGCGTTGAAGATCCCGGGAGCTCCTACGAGCAGTACTTC.

This clone was observed once. This sample includes further DNA sequences coding for the same CDR3. This sequence joins TRBV5-4 and TRBJ2-2; no firm D call. The germline gives CDR1 SGHNT, CDR2 YYREEE (reference sequence). The V and J ends lost 0 bases and 8 bases respectively, with 5 bases between them. The CDR3 runs 12 residues. DNA of the CDR3: TGTGCCAGCAGCTTGGATGCTGGGGAGCTGTTTTTT. The encoded protein is CASSLDAGELFF.

For this clone: This may be a read error, as it is one base from a much larger clone. V usage is TRBV23-1 and J usage is TRBJ2-1, with a weak D call TRBD2 (5 bases). TRBV23-1 is identified as an open reading frame with a role that is uncertain. The CDR3 runs 13 residues. V was cut by 4 bases and J by 10 bases, with 14 bases left in between. The CDR3 sequence: CASSLWTGGEQFF. The DNA for the CDR3 is TGCGCCAGCAGTCTGTGGACTGGCGGGGAGCAGTTCTTC.

The table lists this clone with a few counts. The chain is built from TRBV5-1 and TRBJ2-3; D possibly corresponds to TRBD1 (6 bases). Germline loops: CDR1 SGHRS, CDR2 YFSETQ. V gave up 1 base and J gave up 2 bases, with 14 bases separating them. The length of the CDR3 is 16 residues. The CDR3 reads CASSLRTGSSTDTQYF. The CDR3 nucleotides read TGCGCCAGCAGCTTGCGAACAGGGAGTTCCACAGATACGCAGTATTTT. Complete variable domain (other parts from reference TRBV5-1 and TRBJ2-3): KAGVTQTPRYLIKTRGQQVTLSCSPISGHRSVSWYQQTPGQGLQFLFEYFSETQRNKGNFPGRFSGRQFSNSRSEMNVSTLELGDSALYLCASSLRTGSSTDTQYFGPGTRLTVL.

This clone has at least ten counts. The chain combines TRBV7-2 with TRBJ2-5; 13 nucleotides align to TRBD2. The trim removed 5 bases at V and 5 bases at J, leaving 11 bases unmatched. This CDR3 contains 17 residues. Germline CDR1 SGHTA, CDR2 FQGNSA. The DNA for the CDR3 is TGTGCCAGCAGCCGAATCAGGACTAGCGGGAGTAGTGAGACCCAGTACTTC. Amino acids: CASSRIRTSGSSETQYF. The whole variable domain, remainder taken from reference TRBV7-2 and TRBJ2-5, is GAGVSQSPSNKVTEKGKDVELRCDPISGHTALYWYRQSLGQGLEFLIYFQGNSAPDKSGLPSDRFSAERTGGSVSTLTIQRTQQEDSAVYLCASSRIRTSGSSETQYFGPGTRLLVL.

This clone was detected once. The J gene is TRBJ2-4, the V gene TRBV5-6; no clear D gene. This CDR3 region has 17 residues. From germline, CDR1 is SGHDT and CDR2 YYEEEE. Trimming removed 0 bases at V and 13 bases at J, with 26 bases between. The CDR3 here is CASSLVRTAVAKSIQYF. CDR3 DNA sequence: TGTGCCAGCAGCTTGGTGCGCACCGCAGTCGCCAAAAGCATACAGTACTTC.

The chain couples TRBV6-4 to TRBJ2-3, with D uncertain. The CDR3 totals 15 residues. The germline V and J ends were trimmed by 0 bases and 5 bases, with 12 bases remaining between them. In germline, CDR1 is MRHNA, CDR2 SNTAGT. CDR3 region: CASSDSEDLGDTQYF. For the CDR3, the DNA is TGTGCCAGCAGTGACTCTGAAGACTTGGGAGATACGCAGTATTTT.